The 8 T cell receptor beta chains below all came from one sample that was sequenced in a study of blood T cells in healthy people across ages. The use of a sample-barcoded 5' primer and a J-beta primer mix characterized a second PCR of roughly 7 to 12 cycles. TCRdb reprocessed the 5' RACE reads via MiXCR and lists one record per CDR3 protein. The table records some 760,000 distinct CDR3 sequences, around 25% of them present only once. This sample was shared with a second study, whose subject was T cells of mothers and their children.

The specimen sequenced was blood. The receptors stem from a boy younger than 18 in good health.

This clonotype appeared a few times. The gene calls are TRBV27 and TRBJ2-5, with 10 nucleotides matching TRBD2. Trimming took 10 bases from V and 4 from J; bases not matched to a gene: 21. The germline V gene encodes CDR1 MNHEY and CDR2 SMNVEV (reference sequence). There are 18 residues in the CDR3. DNA of the CDR3: TGTGCCAACAGCAACTTACCCGGTCTAGCGGGAGATGGAGAGACCCAGTACTTC. It specifies CANSNLPGLAGDGETQYF.

This clonotype was seen a few times. This rearrangement joins TRBV6-2 or TRBV6-3 to TRBJ2-7; the D gene is possibly TRBD2 (6 bases). CDR1 is MNHEY, CDR2 SVGEGT, per germline. The CDR3 totals 14 residues. V lost 7 bases and J lost 5, with 18 bases in between. The CDR3 reads CASTRPGVRHEQYF. CDR3 sequence (DNA): TGTGCCAGCACCCGACCGGGGGTAAGACACGAGCAGTACTTC.

The V and J genes are TRBV6-6 and TRBJ2-3, with 9 bases lining up with TRBD1. Per germline, CDR1 MNHNY and CDR2 SVGAGI (reference sequence). The CDR3 is 14 residues long. Trimming cost V 6 bases and J 10 bases; bases outside gene matches: 11. Here the CDR3 reads CASRIQGAGVPQYF. The CDR3 region has the DNA TGTGCCAGCAGAATACAGGGGGCGGGAGTGCCGCAGTATTTT.

This clonotype was counted between two and nine times. This chain connects TRBV20-1 to TRBJ2-3; tentative D call: TRBD2 (5 bases). Germline V gives CDR1 DFQATT, CDR2 SNEGSKA (reference sequence). The CDR3 covers 16 residues. Trimming shortened V by 0 bases and J by 3 bases, and 16 bases separated the two germline ends. The CDR3 DNA is TGCAGTGCTAGAGATTCAGGACTTCCTGGTACAGATACGCAGTATTTT. This gives the protein CSARDSGLPGTDTQYF.

V is TRBV6-2 or TRBV6-3 and J is TRBJ2-1; 9 nucleotides align to TRBD2. After removal of 8 bases from V and 6 bases from J, the junction contained 5 bases not matched to a gene. Germline values: CDR1 MNHEY, CDR2 SVGEGT. The CDR3 has 13 residues. The CDR3 loop reads CASGLAGSNEQFF. CDR3 DNA: TGTGCCAGCGGGCTAGCGGGGAGCAATGAGCAGTTCTTC.

In DNA form, the CDR3 reads TGCGCCAGCAGCCAGTGGCCGAATCAGCCCCAGCATTTT. This gives the protein CASSQWPNQPQHF. The genes are TRBV5-1 and TRBJ1-5; D gene unclear. V shed 4 bases and J shed 4 bases, with 9 bases lying between them. Germline V gene lookup returns CDR1 SGHRS and CDR2 YFSETQ. The CDR3 totals 13 residues. Full variable domain (outside the CDR3, taken from reference TRBV5-1 and TRBJ1-5): KAGVTQTPRYLIKTRGQQVTLSCSPISGHRSVSWYQQTPGQGLQFLFEYFSETQRNKGNFPGRFSGRQFSNSRSEMNVSTLELGDSALYLCASSQWPNQPQHFGDGTRLSIL.

This clonotype turned up a few times. The rearrangement joins TRBV27 to TRBJ1-1, with D possibly matching TRBD1 (6 bases). Trimming cost V 6 bases and J 7 bases, with 15 bases left between them. The CDR3 totals 13 residues. CDR1 and CDR2 from the germline V gene are MNHEY and SMNVEV (reference sequence). The CDR3 protein is CASRQQSRGEAFF. CDR3 nucleotide sequence: TGTGCCAGCAGACAACAAAGCAGGGGTGAAGCTTTCTTT.

V gene TRBV12-5 combines with J gene TRBJ2-1; TRBD1 matches at 8 bases. The length of the CDR3 is 15 residues. Germline V lookup: CDR1 LGHNT, CDR2 FRNRAP. Trimming cost V 5 bases and J 3 bases; bases outside gene matches: 6. This CDR3 is CASGIGQGNYNEQFF. DNA of the CDR3: TGTGCTAGTGGTATTGGACAGGGTAACTACAATGAGCAGTTCTTC. Using reference TRBV12-5 and TRBJ2-1 for the parts outside the CDR3, the full variable domain is DARVTQTPRHKVTEMGQEVTMRCQPILGHNTVFWYRQTMMQGLELLAYFRNRAPLDDSGMPKDRFSAEMPDATLATLKIQPSEPRDSAVYFCASGIGQGNYNEQFFGPGTRLTVL.